These T cell receptor beta chains were read from a single sample in a study of blood T cell repertoires in COVID-19. TCRdb's table, derived via immunoSEQ multiplex PCR, lists solely in-frame clones and lacks some. The repertoire holds tens of thousands of clones, with roughly 80% as singletons. Source material: peripheral blood. Every receptor here comes from a man in his sixties with COVID-19, enrolled during active disease. Both conserved end residues are part of each CDR3. D genes are given only for firm matches. A clone size is listed for some rows: how often the clone was seen (once, few, many), or a class if it is expanded.

clone size | J gene | V gene | D gene | CDR3 DNA | CDR3 protein
once | TRBJ1-1 | TRBV2 | . | TGTGCCAGCAGTCGACCGGTACAGGGAATAAGGAACACTGAAGCTTTCTTT | CASSRPVQGIRNTEAFF
. | TRBJ2-3 | TRBV7-9 | TRBD2 | TGTGCCAGCAGCCGGACTAGCGCATCCGATACGCAGTATTTT | CASSRTSASDTQYF
. | TRBJ1-4 | TRBV18 | . | TGTGCCAGCTCACCGCGGGTTCGGAGGGCAACTAATGAAAAACTGTTTTTT | CASSPRVRRATNEKLFF
. | TRBJ2-1 | TRBV7-2 | TRBD2 | TGTGCCAGCAGCTCGACTAGCGGGTCTTACAATGAGCAGTTCTTC | CASSSTSGSYNEQFF
many | TRBJ1-5 | TRBV3-1/TRBV3-2 | . | TGTGCCAGCAGCCAAGATTGGCGGGGACAGCCCCAGCATTTT | CASSQDWRGQPQHF
. | TRBJ2-7 | TRBV2 | . | TGTGCCAGCAGTGCAGACAGGAACTCCTACGAGCAGTACTTC | CASSADRNSYEQYF
. | TRBJ1-4 | TRBV5-1 | . | TGCGCCAGCAGCTTGCAGGGGTCGGATGAAAAACTGTTTTTT | CASSLQGSDEKLFF
. | TRBJ1-1 | TRBV29-1 | . | TGCAGCGCCGTCGGGGTGGGGAACACTGAAGCTTTCTTT | CSAVGVGNTEAFF
. | TRBJ2-1 | TRBV18 | TRBD2 | TGTGCCAGCTCACCACTAGCGGGAGACAATGAGCAGTTCTTC | CASSPLAGDNEQFF
. | TRBJ1-4 | TRBV11-2 | . | TGTGCCAGCTCTCTGAATGGAGTTGCAACTAATGAAAAACTGTTTTTT | CASSLNGVATNEKLFF
. | TRBJ2-1 | TRBV2 | . | TGTGCCAGCAGTGGAGGGTCCTACAATGAGCAGTTCTTC | CASSGGSYNEQFF
. | TRBJ1-5 | TRBV12-5 | . | TGTGCTAGTGGTTTGGAGCACGCAAACCAGCATTTT | CASGLEHANQHF
few | TRBJ1-4 | TRBV5-5 | . | TGTGCCAGCAGTGGGACTCCGTGGGGGGAAAAACTGTTTTTT | CASSGTPWGEKLFF
once | TRBJ2-5 | TRBV28 | TRBD1 | TGTGCCAGCAGCTCCAGGACAGGGGGCCTGGAGACCCAGTACTTC | CASSSRTGGLETQYF
. | TRBJ1-3 | TRBV7-9 | . | TGTGCCAGCAGCGGCGGGACCTTTACAAACACCATATATTTT | CASSGGTFTNTIYF
. | TRBJ2-5 | TRBV18 | . | TGTGCCAGCTCACCCTTTAATCGTCAAGAGACCCAGTACTTC | CASSPFNRQETQYF
. | TRBJ1-6 | TRBV5-1 | TRBD1 | TGCGCCAGCAGCTTGGAGCCAGGGGGAGATTCACCCCTCCACTTT | CASSLEPGGDSPLHF
. | TRBJ1-3 | TRBV30 | TRBD1 | TGTGCCTGCAATTTGCAGGGGGTGGGAAACACCATATATTTT | CACNLQGVGNTIYF
many | TRBJ2-7 | TRBV10-2 | . | TGCGCCAGCCTCGGAGACTACGAGCAGTACTTC | CASLGDYEQYF
. | TRBJ2-7 | TRBV28 | . | TGTGCCAGCAGCGCGCTCTACGAGCAGTACTTC | CASSALYEQYF
. | TRBJ2-5 | TRBV9 | TRBD1 | TGTGCCAGCAGCGAGCAGACAGGGTGGGAGACCCAGTACTTC | CASSEQTGWETQYF
. | TRBJ2-3 | TRBV27 | TRBD2 | TGTGCCAGCAGTTTGGGAGCGGGGGACGGGGATACGCAGTATTTT | CASSLGAGDGDTQYF
. | TRBJ2-4 | TRBV19 | . | TGTGCCAGTATGAGTGGTCAGCGGCCAGCCAAAAACATTCAGTACTTC | CASMSGQRPAKNIQYF
. | TRBJ2-5 | TRBV3-1/TRBV3-2 | TRBD2 | TGTGCCAGCAGCCCCCGGGGGGGGACCCAGTACTTC | CASSPRGGTQYF
. | TRBJ2-1 | TRBV3-1/TRBV3-2 | . | TGTGCCAGCAGCCAAGACGGAGGGAGCTCCTACAATGAGCAGTTCTTC | CASSQDGGSSYNEQFF
. | TRBJ2-3 | TRBV6-4 | TRBD1 | TGTGCCAGCAGTGTAAGGACAGGGGTGGATACGCAGTATTTT | CASSVRTGVDTQYF